This T cell receptor beta chain originates from a study of vaccination effects on CD4 cells after COVID-19. Background on the study: Participants were given two doses of BNT162b2 or mRNA-1273 vaccine. Study observations and caveats: Few convalescent patients were studied, and early post-infection samples were lacking. Marked contraction was observed in infection-induced and vaccine-induced clones late after vaccination.

This table comes from immunoSEQ multiplex PCR, and its TCRdb copy is limited to in-frame clones, with some not included. Of 8,500 to 13,000 clones detected, just under 75% appear once; the ten largest clones hold about 24%. Before sequencing took place, the ViraFEST assay used viral peptide pools to expand antigen-specific CD4+ T cells. Isolation of CD4+ T cells took place after around 10 days of culture. Negative nucleocapsid antibody tests before and after vaccination confirmed no previous SARS-CoV-2 infection. CDR1 is MNHEY and CDR2 is SMNVEV in the germline V gene (reference sequence). V lost 3 bases and J 1 base, leaving 6 bases between the germline ends. This CDR3 has 13 residues. On this clone: The antigen is not known.

J is TRBJ1-2 and V is TRBV27; D unresolved. This TCR came from a human donor who received a COVID-19 vaccine. The source material was CD4+ T cells from PBMCs cultured with HCoV-229E spike peptides, sampled before COVID-19 vaccination. CDR3 protein: CASSFQSNYGYTF. CDR3 DNA: TGTGCCAGCAGTTTTCAGAGTAACTATGGCTACACCTTC.